This T cell receptor beta chain comes out of a study of blood T cells in healthy people across ages. Study observations and caveats: Researchers said unsorted PBMCs prevented a conclusive naive versus antigen-experienced comparison.

Peripheral blood, around 9.4 milliliters per donor, was collected. The study isolated at least 6.5 million PBMCs from each sample. Total RNA, at least 5 micrograms per sample, was extracted from PBMCs. As for this clonotype: Its antigen is not known.

The use of a sample-barcoded 5' primer and a J-beta primer mix characterized a second PCR of roughly 6 to 11 cycles. TCRdb fed the 5' RACE reads into MiXCR, producing one record per CDR3 protein. Among 600,000 to 650,000 distinct CDR3 sequences listed, under 70% were seen once. The CDR3 covers 18 residues. V was clipped by 5 bases and J by 1 base; unmatched bases: 6. This sequence originates from a man aged 55 to 70 in good health. V and J are TRBV12-3 or TRBV12-4 and TRBJ2-2; 14 nucleotides agree with TRBD2. Sequenced sample: blood. The CDR3: CASSPPGLAGENTGELFF. The CDR3 DNA reads as TGTGCCAGCAGTCCCCCGGGACTAGCGGGGGAGAACACCGGGGAGCTGTTTTTT.